Included here is one T cell receptor (beta chain) sequence, with context. Its matching antigen is unknown. The cohort excluded patients with autoimmune disease history or systemic immunosuppression. Trimming removed 2 bases from V and 10 bases from J, with 11 bases in between. The CDR3 spans 13 residues. Germline V gene sequence: CDR1 SEHNR, CDR2 FQNEAQ (reference sequence). The data stem from a study of OX40 agonist ivuxolimab in advanced cancers. The overall study: Head and neck, renal cell, melanoma or hepatocellular carcinoma were the cancers that dose-escalation patients had. Study-level results: Averaged across samples, CD8+ T cells carried more expanded clones than CD4+ did.

TCRdb's table, derived via immunoSEQ multiplex PCR, lists solely in-frame clones and lacks some. This table has more than 85,000 clones, about 86% appearing once. The receptor was derived from an adult with an advanced solid tumor such as melanoma, head and neck, liver or kidney cancer. The sample here was CD4+ or CD8+ T cells sorted from blood, taken in a trial of the OX40 agonist ivuxolimab. This chain uses TRBV7-9 with TRBJ2-2; D is perhaps TRBD1 (6 bases). CDR3 nucleotides: TGTGCCAGCAGCTTATTTGGGGGCGCGGAGCTGTTTTTT. It codes for CASSLFGGAELFF. The complete variable domain, with remaining parts taken from reference TRBV7-9 and TRBJ2-2, reads DTGVSQNPRHKITKRGQNVTFRCDPISEHNRLYWYRQTLGQGPEFLTYFQNEAQLEKSRLLSDRFSAERPKGSFSTLEIQRTEQGDSAMYLCASSLFGGAELFFGEGSRLTVL.